The clone carrying this T cell receptor (beta chain) was picked up a small number of times. These data originate in a study of T-cell reconstitution after alpha-beta-depleted transplantation in children. The CDR3 contains 14 residues. Germline CDR1 reads SGHRS; CDR2 reads YFSETQ. J was trimmed by 5 bases and V by 4 bases; bases with no gene match: 7. Unique molecular identifiers were incorporated during preparation of the TCRbeta library. A single record per CDR3 protein comes from TCRdb applying MiXCR to the PCR reads. The sample records approximately 400,000 distinct CDR3 sequences, approximately 11% being singletons.

This receptor was obtained from a human donor who donated a stem cell graft to a child with acute myeloid leukemia. This sequence joins TRBV5-1 and TRBJ1-1; 8 bases fit TRBD1. The sequencing used PBMCs from the stem cell graft donor, collected from the stem cell graft. The CDR3 loop reads CASSRQGATTEAFF. CDR3 DNA sequence: TGCGCCAGCAGCCGTCAGGGGGCGACTACTGAAGCTTTCTTT.